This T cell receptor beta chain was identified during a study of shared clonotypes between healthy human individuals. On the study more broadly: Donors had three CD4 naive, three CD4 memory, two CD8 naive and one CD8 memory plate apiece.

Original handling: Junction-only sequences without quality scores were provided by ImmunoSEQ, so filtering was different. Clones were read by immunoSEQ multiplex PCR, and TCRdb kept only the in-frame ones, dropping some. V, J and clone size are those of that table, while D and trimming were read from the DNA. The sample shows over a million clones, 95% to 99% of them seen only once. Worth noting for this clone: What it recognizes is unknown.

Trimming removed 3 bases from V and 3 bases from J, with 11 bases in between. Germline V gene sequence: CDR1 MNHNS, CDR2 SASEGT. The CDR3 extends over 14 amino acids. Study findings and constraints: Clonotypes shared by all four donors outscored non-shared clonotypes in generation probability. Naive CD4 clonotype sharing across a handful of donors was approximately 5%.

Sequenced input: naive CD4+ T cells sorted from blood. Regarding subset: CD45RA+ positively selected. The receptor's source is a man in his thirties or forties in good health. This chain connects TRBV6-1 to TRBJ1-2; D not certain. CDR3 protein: CASSDGVWDYGYTF. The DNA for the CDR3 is TGTGCCAGCAGTGACGGGGTATGGGACTATGGCTACACCTTC.